This entry features one T cell receptor beta chain sequence. With a J-beta primer mix and a sample-barcoded 5' primer, a second PCR ran 7 to 11 cycles. Each CDR3 protein gets one entry after TCRdb re-called the 5' RACE reads with MiXCR. This table holds about a million distinct CDR3 sequences, less than 45% found once. The sample originates from a study of blood T cells in healthy people across ages. Background on the study: Per two T cells, template switching captured roughly one barcoded beta molecule.

Each sample gave at least 6 million isolated PBMCs. The CDR3 length is 12 residues. CDR1 is MNHEY, CDR2 SVGAGI, per germline. Trimming removed 8 bases from V and 6 bases from J, with 13 bases in between. Sample: blood. The rearrangement joins TRBV6-5 to TRBJ2-5, with D perhaps given as TRBD1 or TRBD2 (5 bases each). This receptor was obtained from a man between 18 and 35 years old in good health. The CDR3 DNA is TGTGCCAGCGGGGGTCCGTTGCAGACCCAGTACTTC. Protein: CASGGPLQTQYF.